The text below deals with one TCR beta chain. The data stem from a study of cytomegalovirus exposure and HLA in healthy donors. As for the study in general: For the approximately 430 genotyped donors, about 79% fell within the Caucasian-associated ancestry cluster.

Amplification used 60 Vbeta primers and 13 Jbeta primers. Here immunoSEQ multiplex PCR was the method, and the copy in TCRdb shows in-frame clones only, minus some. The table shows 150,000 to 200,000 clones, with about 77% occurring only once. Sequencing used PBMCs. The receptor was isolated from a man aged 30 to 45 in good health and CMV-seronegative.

The CDR3 DNA is TGCGCCAGCAGCGAGGGCTTTCTCGGGGAGCTGTTTTTT. Translated: CASSEGFLGELFF. The chain couples TRBV5-1 to TRBJ2-2; possibly TRBD2 for D (5 bases). V lost 4 bases and J 7 bases, leaving 11 bases between the germline ends. From germline, CDR1 is SGHRS and CDR2 YFSETQ. This CDR3 contains 13 residues.